The present entry profiles one TCR beta chain with its context. This record belongs to a study of blood T cell repertoires in COVID-19. The CDR3 length is 18 residues. V lost 2 bases and J lost 0; bases outside the gene matches: 8. CDR1 SGHRS and CDR2 YFSETQ come from the germline V gene. Clones were sequenced by immunoSEQ multiplex PCR, and TCRdb holds only the in-frame ones, with some missing. The table has roughly 250,000 clones, around 84% seen once. The sequenced sample was peripheral blood. This receptor was identified in a woman in her thirties or forties who had recovered from COVID-19. The chain has TRBV5-1 and TRBJ2-1, with 10 bases that match TRBD1. In DNA, the CDR3 is TGCGCCAGCAGCTTCCGGACAGGGGGAGGAAACTCCTACAATGAGCAGTTCTTC. Translating gives CASSFRTGGGNSYNEQFF.